Shown below are 7 T cell receptor beta chains from a single sample sequenced in a study of cytomegalovirus exposure and HLA in healthy donors. The PCR was carried out with 60 Vbeta primers and 13 Jbeta primers. Profiled with immunoSEQ multiplex PCR; TCRdb holds only in-frame clones, not every one. This repertoire includes around 120,000 clones. Sample: PBMCs. The receptors were sampled from a man in his fifties or sixties in good health and CMV-seronegative.

The CDR3 DNA sequence: TGTGCCAGCAGTGAATTTGGGGAGGGTCAGCCCCAGCATTTT. It codes for CASSEFGEGQPQHF. V and J are TRBV25-1 and TRBJ1-5, with D uncertain. CDR3 size: 14 residues. Germline V lookup: CDR1 MGHDK, CDR2 SYGVNS. The ends were cut back, 1 base at V and 6 bases at J, with 10 bases in the middle.

The chain links TRBV5-1 to TRBJ1-4, with a possible D match to TRBD1 (6 bases). V lost 5 bases, J lost 5 bases, and 13 bases lay in between. From germline, CDR1 is SGHRS and CDR2 YFSETQ. The CDR3 is made up of 14 amino acids. The CDR3 here is CASRPGGENEKLFF. In DNA, the CDR3 is TGCGCCAGCAGGCCGGGGGGCGAAAATGAAAAACTGTTTTTT. Full variable domain (remainder filled in from reference TRBV5-1 and TRBJ1-4): KAGVTQTPRYLIKTRGQQVTLSCSPISGHRSVSWYQQTPGQGLQFLFEYFSETQRNKGNFPGRFSGRQFSNSRSEMNVSTLELGDSALYLCASRPGGENEKLFFGSGTQLSVL.

This rearrangement joins TRBV4-1 to TRBJ1-1; perhaps TRBD1 as D (5 bases). The germline gives CDR1 MGHRA, CDR2 YSYEKL. V lost 1 base to trimming and J lost 1 base, with 10 bases between them. The CDR3 runs 15 residues. CDR3 protein: CASSQGAQANTEAFF. CDR3 coding DNA: TGCGCCAGCAGCCAAGGTGCACAGGCGAACACTGAAGCTTTCTTT.

Details on this clone: This specimen includes other DNA sequences encoding the same CDR3. The chain joins TRBV5-1 to TRBJ2-5, with 10 bases that match TRBD1. V gave up 5 bases and J gave up 5 bases; unmatched junction bases: 3. The CDR3 contains 13 residues. Per germline, CDR1 SGHRS and CDR2 YFSETQ. The CDR3 loop is CASSGTGEETQYF. The CDR3 DNA sequence: TGCGCCAGCAGTGGGACAGGGGAGGAGACCCAGTACTTC.

The chain recombines TRBV5-8 with TRBJ1-1; D is perhaps TRBD1 (5 bases). This CDR3 spans 15 amino acids. Germline V gene sequence: CDR1 SGHTS, CDR2 YDEGEE. With 0 bases removed from V and 4 bases from J, the gap between germline ends came to 13 bases. CDR3 DNA: TGTGCCAGCAGCTTGGCCCGGGGGGATACCACTGAAGCTTTCTTT. It translates to CASSLARGDTTEAFF.

V usage is TRBV4-3 and J usage is TRBJ2-7; possible D gene TRBD2, 11 bases. Per germline, CDR1 LGHNA and CDR2 YSLEER. V was clipped by 4 bases and J by 2 bases, with 30 bases between them. The CDR3 runs 20 residues. In DNA form, the CDR3 reads TGCGCCAGCAGCCGGGACAGGGGTACTAGCGGGAGCCCCAGGGCCTACGAGCAGTACTTC. Its translation: CASSRDRGTSGSPRAYEQYF.

V usage is TRBV19 and J usage is TRBJ1-3; 11 bases align to TRBD1. Trimming cost V 6 bases and J 8 bases; bases outside gene matches: 6. The CDR3 covers 14 residues. Germline assignment: CDR1 LNHDA and CDR2 SQIVND (reference sequence). Written as DNA, the CDR3 is TGTGCCAGTAGACCCGGACAGGGGGCGTACACCATATATTTT. Amino acid sequence: CASRPGQGAYTIYF.